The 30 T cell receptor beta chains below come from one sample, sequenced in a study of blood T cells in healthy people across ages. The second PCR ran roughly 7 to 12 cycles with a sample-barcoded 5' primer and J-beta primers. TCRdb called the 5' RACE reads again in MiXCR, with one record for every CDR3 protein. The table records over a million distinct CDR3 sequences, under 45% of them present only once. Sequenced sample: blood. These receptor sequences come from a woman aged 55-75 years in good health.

CDR3 loop: CASSLKDTYEQYF. The DNA of the CDR3 is TGCGCCAGCAGCTTGAAAGACACCTACGAGCAGTACTTC. This rearrangement joins TRBV5-1 to TRBJ2-7; D unclear. The germline V and J ends were trimmed by 1 base and 2 bases, with 7 bases remaining between them. Germline assignment: CDR1 SGHRS and CDR2 YFSETQ. CDR3 length: 13 residues.

The CDR3 loop is CASSQGPVSAGFGAFF. CDR3 DNA sequence: TGTGCCAGCAGCCAAGGCCCGGTCTCGGCCGGATTTGGAGCTTTCTTT. The chain combines TRBV3-1 with TRBJ1-1; D remains unclear. V dropped 1 base and J dropped 10 bases, with 22 bases sitting between them. The CDR3 loop spans 16 amino acids. Germline lookup yields CDR1 LGHDT and CDR2 YNNKEL (reference sequence).

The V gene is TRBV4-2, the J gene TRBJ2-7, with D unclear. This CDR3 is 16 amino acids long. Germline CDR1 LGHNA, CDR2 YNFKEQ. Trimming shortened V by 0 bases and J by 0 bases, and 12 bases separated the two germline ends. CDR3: CASSQELTQSSYEQYF. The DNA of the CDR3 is TGTGCCAGCAGCCAAGAACTGACTCAAAGCTCCTACGAGCAGTACTTC.

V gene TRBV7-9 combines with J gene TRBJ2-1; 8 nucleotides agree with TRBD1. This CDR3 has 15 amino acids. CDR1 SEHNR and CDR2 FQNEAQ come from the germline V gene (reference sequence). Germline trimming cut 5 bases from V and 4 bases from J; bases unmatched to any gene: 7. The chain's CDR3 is CASSGQGTNYNEQFF. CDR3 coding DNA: TGTGCCAGCAGCGGACAGGGTACCAATTACAATGAGCAGTTCTTC.

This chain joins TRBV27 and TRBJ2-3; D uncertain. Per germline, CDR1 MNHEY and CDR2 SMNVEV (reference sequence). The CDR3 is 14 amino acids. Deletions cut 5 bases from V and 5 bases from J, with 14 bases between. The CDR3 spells CASSPSGDGDTQYF. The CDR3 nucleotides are TGTGCCAGCAGTCCCTCGGGCGACGGAGATACGCAGTATTTT.

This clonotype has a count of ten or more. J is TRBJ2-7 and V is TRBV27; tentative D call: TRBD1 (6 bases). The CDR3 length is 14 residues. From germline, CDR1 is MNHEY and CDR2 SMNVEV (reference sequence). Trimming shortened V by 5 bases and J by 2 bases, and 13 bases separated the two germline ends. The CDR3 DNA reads TGTGCCAGCAGTGCCAGGGGAAGGGCCTACGAGCAGTACTTC. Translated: CASSARGRAYEQYF.

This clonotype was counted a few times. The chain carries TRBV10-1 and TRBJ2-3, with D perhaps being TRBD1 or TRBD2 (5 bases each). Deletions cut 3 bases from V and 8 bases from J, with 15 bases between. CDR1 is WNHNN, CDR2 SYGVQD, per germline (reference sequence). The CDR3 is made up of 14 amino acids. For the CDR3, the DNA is TGCGCCAGCAGTGACGGGGTTAGGGGCTCTACGCAGTATTTT. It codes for CASSDGVRGSTQYF.

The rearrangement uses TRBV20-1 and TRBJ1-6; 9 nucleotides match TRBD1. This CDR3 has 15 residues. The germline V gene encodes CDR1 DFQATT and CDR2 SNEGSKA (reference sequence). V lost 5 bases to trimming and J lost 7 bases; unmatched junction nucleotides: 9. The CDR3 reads CSAATGGAPNSPLHF. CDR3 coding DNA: TGCAGTGCTGCCACAGGGGGCGCCCCGAATTCACCCCTCCACTTT.

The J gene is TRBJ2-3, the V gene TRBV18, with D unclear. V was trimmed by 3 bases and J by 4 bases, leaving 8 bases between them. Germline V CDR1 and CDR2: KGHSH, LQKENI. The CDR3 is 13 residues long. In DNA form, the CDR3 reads TGTGCCAGCTCACCTACTGGCCCAGATACGCAGTATTTT. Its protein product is CASSPTGPDTQYF. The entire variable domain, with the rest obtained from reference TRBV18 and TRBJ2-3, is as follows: NAGVMQNPRHLVRRRGQEARLRCSPMKGHSHVYWYRQLPEEGLKFMVYLQKENIIDESGMPKERFSAEFPKEGPSILRIQQVVRGDSAAYFCASSPTGPDTQYFGPGTRLTVL.

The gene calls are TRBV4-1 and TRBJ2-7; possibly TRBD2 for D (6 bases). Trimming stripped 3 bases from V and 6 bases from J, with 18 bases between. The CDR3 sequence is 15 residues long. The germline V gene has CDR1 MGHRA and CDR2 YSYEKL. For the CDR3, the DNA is TGCGCCAGCAGCCACGTCTTGGAGGGAGAGGGCGAGCAGTACTTC. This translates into CASSHVLEGEGEQYF.

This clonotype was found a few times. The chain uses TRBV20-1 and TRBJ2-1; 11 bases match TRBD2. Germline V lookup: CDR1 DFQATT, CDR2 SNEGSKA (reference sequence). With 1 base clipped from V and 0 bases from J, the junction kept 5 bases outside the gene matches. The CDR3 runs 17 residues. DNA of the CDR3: TGCAGTGCTAGAGTTCTAGCGGGGGGCAGCTCCTACAATGAGCAGTTCTTC. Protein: CSARVLAGGSSYNEQFF.

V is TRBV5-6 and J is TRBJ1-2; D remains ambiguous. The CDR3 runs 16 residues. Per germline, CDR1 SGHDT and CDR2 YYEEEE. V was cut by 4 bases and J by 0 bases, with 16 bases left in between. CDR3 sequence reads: CASSAAGRGANYGYTF. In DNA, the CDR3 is TGTGCCAGCAGCGCCGCCGGGAGAGGAGCTAACTATGGCTACACCTTC.

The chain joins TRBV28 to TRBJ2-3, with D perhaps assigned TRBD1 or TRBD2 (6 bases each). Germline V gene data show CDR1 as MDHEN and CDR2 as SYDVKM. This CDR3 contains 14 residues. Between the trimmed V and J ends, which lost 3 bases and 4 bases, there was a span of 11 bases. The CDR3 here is CASSFGGAADTQYF. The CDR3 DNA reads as TGTGCCAGCAGTTTCGGGGGCGCCGCAGATACGCAGTATTTT.

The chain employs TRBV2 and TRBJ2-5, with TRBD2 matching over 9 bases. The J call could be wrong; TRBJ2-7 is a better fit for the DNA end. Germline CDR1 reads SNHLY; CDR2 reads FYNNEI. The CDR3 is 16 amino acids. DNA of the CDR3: TGTGCCAGCAGGGCTCCGTCGGCGGGAGGGCCCTACGAGCAGTACTTC. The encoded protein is CASRAPSAGGPYEQYF.

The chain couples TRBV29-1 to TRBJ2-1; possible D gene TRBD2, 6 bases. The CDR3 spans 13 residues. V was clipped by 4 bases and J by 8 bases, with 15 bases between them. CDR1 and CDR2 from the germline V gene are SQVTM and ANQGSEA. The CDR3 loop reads CSVVGGTVYEQFF. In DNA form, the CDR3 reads TGCAGCGTTGTTGGCGGGACGGTATATGAGCAGTTCTTC.

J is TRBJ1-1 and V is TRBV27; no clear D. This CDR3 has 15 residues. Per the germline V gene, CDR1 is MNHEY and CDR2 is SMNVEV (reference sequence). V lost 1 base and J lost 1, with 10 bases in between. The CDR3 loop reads CASSLYPVRNTEAFF. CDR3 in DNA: TGTGCCAGCAGTTTATATCCAGTCCGGAACACTGAAGCTTTCTTT.

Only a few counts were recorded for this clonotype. The CDR3: CASRSTGWNEQFF. The DNA of the CDR3 is TGTGCCAGCCGATCCACAGGGTGGAATGAGCAGTTCTTC. The rearrangement links TRBV18 to TRBJ2-1; D might be TRBD1 (6 bases). V shed 8 bases and J shed 7 bases, with 15 bases lying between them. Per germline, CDR1 KGHSH and CDR2 LQKENI. This CDR3 is built from 13 residues. The full variable domain, rest sourced from reference TRBV18 and TRBJ2-1, is NAGVMQNPRHLVRRRGQEARLRCSPMKGHSHVYWYRQLPEEGLKFMVYLQKENIIDESGMPKERFSAEFPKEGPSILRIQQVVRGDSAAYFCASRSTGWNEQFFGPGTRLTVL.

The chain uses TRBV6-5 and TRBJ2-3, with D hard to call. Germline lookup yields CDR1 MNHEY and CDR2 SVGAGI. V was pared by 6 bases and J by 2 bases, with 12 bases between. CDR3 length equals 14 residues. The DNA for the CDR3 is TGTGCCAGCAGCCAAACCAGGACCACAGATACGCAGTATTTT. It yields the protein CASSQTRTTDTQYF.

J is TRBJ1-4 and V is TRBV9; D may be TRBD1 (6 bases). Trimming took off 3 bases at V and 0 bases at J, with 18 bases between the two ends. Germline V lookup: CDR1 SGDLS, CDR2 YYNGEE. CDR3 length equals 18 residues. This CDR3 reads CASSANLDSSTTNEKLFF. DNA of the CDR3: TGTGCCAGCAGCGCCAACTTGGACAGCTCCACAACTAATGAAAAACTGTTTTTT.

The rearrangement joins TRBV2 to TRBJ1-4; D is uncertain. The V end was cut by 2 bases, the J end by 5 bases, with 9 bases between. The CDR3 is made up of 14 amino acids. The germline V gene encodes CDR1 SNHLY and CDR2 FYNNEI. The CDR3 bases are TGTGCCAGCAGTGAATGGGCCAGCAATGAAAAACTGTTTTTT. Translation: CASSEWASNEKLFF.

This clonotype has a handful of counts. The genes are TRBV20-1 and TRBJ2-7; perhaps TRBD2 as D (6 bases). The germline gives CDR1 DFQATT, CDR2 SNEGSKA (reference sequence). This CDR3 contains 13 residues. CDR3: CSAEAGLNYEQYF. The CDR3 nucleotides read TGCAGCGCTGAGGCGGGGCTAAACTACGAGCAGTACTTC.

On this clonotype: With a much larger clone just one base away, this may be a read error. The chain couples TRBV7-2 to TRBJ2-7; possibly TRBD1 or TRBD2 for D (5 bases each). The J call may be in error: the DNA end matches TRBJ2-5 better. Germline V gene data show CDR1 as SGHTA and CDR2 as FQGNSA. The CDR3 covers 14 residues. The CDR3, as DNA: TGTGCCAGCAGCGGGGACGAATCACCAGAGACCCAGTACTTC. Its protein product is CASSGDESPETQYF.

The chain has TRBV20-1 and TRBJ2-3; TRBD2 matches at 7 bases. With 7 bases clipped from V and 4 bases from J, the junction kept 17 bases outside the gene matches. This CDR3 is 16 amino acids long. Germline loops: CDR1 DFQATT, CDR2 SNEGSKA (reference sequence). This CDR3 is CSGLGGRAIIPDTQYF. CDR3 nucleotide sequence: TGCAGTGGGCTGGGAGGGAGGGCCATTATCCCAGATACGCAGTATTTT.

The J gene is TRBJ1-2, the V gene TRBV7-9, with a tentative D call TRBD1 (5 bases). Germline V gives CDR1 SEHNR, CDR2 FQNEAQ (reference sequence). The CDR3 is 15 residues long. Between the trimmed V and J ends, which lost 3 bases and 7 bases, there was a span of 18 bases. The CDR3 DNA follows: TGTGCCAGCAGCTTGGGGCAGGCTGGGGCCATTGGCTACACCTTC. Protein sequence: CASSLGQAGAIGYTF.

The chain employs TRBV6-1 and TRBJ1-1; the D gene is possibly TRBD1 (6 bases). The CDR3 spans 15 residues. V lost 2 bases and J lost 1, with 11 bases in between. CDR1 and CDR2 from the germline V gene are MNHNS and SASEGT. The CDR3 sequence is CASSERGRGNTEAFF. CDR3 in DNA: TGTGCCAGCAGTGAACGGGGGCGGGGGAACACTGAAGCTTTCTTT.

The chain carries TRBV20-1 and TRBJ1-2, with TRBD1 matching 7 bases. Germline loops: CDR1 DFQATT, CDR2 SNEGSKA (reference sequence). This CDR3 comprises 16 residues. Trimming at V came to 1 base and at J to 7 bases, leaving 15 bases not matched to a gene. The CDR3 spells CSARGWGAGGESGYTF. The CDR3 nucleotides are TGCAGTGCTAGAGGGTGGGGGGCAGGGGGTGAGAGTGGCTACACCTTC.

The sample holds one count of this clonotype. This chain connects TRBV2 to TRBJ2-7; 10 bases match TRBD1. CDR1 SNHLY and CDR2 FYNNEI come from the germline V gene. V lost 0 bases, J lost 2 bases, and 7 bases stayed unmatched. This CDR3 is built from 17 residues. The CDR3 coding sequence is TGTGCCAGCAGTGAAGCTGGGACAGGGGATTTCCCCTACGAGCAGTACTTC. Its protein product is CASSEAGTGDFPYEQYF.

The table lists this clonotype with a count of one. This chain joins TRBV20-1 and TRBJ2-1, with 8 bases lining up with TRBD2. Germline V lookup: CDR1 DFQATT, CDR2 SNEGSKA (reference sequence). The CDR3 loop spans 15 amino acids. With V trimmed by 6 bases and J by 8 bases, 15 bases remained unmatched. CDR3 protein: CSAPISGTRDHEQFF. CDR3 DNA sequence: TGCAGTGCGCCAATTTCCGGGACTAGGGATCATGAGCAGTTCTTC.

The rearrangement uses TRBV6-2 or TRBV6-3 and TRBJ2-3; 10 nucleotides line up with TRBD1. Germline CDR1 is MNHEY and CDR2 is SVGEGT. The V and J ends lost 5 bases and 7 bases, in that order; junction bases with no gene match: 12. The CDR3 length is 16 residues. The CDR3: CASSPDRGRGINTQYF. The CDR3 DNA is TGTGCCAGCAGTCCAGACAGGGGGCGCGGAATAAATACGCAGTATTTT.

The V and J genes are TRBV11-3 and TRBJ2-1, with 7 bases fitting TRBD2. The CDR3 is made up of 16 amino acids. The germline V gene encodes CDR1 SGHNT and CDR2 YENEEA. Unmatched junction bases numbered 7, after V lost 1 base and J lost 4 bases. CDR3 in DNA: TGTGCCAGCAGCTTAGGGGGGTCTAGCGGATACAATGAGCAGTTCTTC. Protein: CASSLGGSSGYNEQFF.